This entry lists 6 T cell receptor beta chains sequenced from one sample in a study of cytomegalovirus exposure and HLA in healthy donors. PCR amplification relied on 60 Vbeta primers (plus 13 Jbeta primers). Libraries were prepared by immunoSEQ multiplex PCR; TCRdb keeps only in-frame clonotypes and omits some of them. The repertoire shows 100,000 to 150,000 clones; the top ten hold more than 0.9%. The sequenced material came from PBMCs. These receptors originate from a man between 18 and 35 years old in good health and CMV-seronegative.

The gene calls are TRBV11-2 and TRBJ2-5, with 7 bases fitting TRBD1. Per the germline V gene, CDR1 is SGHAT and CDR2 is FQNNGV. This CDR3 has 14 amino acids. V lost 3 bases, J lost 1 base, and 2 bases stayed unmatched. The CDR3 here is CASSLYRGQETQYF. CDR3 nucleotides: TGTGCCAGCAGCTTGTACAGGGGCCAAGAGACCCAGTACTTC.

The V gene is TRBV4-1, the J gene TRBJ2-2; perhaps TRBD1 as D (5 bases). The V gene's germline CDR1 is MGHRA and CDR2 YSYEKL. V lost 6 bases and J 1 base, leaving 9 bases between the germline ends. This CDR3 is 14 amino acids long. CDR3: CASRETENTGELFF. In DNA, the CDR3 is TGCGCCAGCAGGGAGACAGAGAACACCGGGGAGCTGTTTTTT.

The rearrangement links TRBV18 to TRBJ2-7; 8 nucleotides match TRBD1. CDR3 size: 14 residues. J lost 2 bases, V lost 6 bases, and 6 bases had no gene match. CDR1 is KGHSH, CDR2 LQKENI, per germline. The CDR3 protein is CASSQDRAAYEQYF. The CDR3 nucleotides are TGTGCCAGCTCCCAGGACAGGGCAGCCTACGAGCAGTACTTC.

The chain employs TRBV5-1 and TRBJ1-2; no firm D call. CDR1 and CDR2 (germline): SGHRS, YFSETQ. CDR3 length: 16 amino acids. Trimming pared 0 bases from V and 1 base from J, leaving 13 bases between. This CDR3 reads CASSLALRSDNYGYTF. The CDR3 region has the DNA TGCGCCAGCAGCTTGGCCTTGAGGTCTGATAACTATGGCTACACCTTC.

In nucleotides, the CDR3 is TGTGCCAGCAGTCAAAAGACAGGTTTGGGTTCACCCCTCCACTTT. Translated, it gives CASSQKTGLGSPLHF. V is TRBV6-5 and J is TRBJ1-6; D is perhaps TRBD1 (6 bases). Trimming removed 5 bases from V and 9 bases from J, with 17 bases in between. CDR1 is MNHEY and CDR2 is SVGAGI in the germline V gene. CDR3 size: 15 residues.

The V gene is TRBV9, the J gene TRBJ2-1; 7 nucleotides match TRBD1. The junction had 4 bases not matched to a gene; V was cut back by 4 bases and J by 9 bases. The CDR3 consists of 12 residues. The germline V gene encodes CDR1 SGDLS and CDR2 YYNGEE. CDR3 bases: TGTGCCAGCAGCCCAAACAGGGGTGAGCAGTTCTTC. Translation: CASSPNRGEQFF. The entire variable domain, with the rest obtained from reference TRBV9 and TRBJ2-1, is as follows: DSGVTQTPKHLITATGQRVTLRCSPRSGDLSVYWYQQSLDQGLQFLIQYYNGEERAKGNILERFSAQQFPDLHSELNLSSLELGDSALYFCASSPNRGEQFFGPGTRLTVL.